This entry lists 27 T cell receptor beta chains sequenced from one sample in a study of blood T cells in healthy people across ages. Primers used in a second PCR of roughly 6 to 11 cycles were a sample-barcoded 5' primer and a J-beta primer mix. TCRdb reprocessed the 5' RACE reads with MiXCR, giving one entry per CDR3 protein. The repertoire holds some 1.7 million distinct CDR3 sequences, with 28% as singletons. The specimen was blood. The receptors derive from a woman between 25 and 40 years old in good health.

In this sample, this clonotype turned up many times. V gene TRBV10-3 combines with J gene TRBJ2-1; the match to TRBD2 covers 11 bases. CDR1 is ENHRY, CDR2 SYGVKD, per germline. V shed 7 bases, J shed 7 bases, and the junction held 3 bases outside the gene matches. This CDR3 has 13 residues. This CDR3 reads CAITASGRNEQFF. The CDR3, as DNA: TGTGCCATCACTGCTAGCGGGAGGAATGAGCAGTTCTTC.

The sample holds a few counts of this clonotype. The V gene is TRBV5-1, the J gene TRBJ2-1, with 10 positions matching TRBD2. The CDR3 consists of 17 residues. Germline CDR1 SGHRS, CDR2 YFSETQ. V trimming: 3 bases; J trimming: 0 bases; junction bases outside the gene matches: 6. CDR3 amino acids: CASSSSSGGSSYNEQFF. The DNA of the CDR3 is TGCGCCAGCAGCTCATCTAGCGGGGGTAGCTCCTACAATGAGCAGTTCTTC.

CDR3 DNA: TGTGCCAGCAGCTTAAGCTACGGTGCCTACGAGCAGTACTTC. Amino acids: CASSLSYGAYEQYF. The J gene is TRBJ2-7, the V gene TRBV7-2; no clear D. This CDR3 is built from 14 residues. Germline V CDR1 and CDR2: SGHTA, FQGNSA. V gave up 2 bases and J gave up 2 bases, with 10 bases separating them.

This clonotype has only a few counts. This chain uses TRBV7-9 with TRBJ1-1, with TRBD1 matching over 9 bases. The CDR3 consists of 13 residues. Losses at the gene ends were 10 bases for V and 4 bases for J; bases not matched to a gene: 7. Germline V CDR1 and CDR2: SEHNR, FQNEAQ (reference sequence). The CDR3 DNA follows: TGTGCCACTACAGGGGGCGCGGGCACTGAAGCTTTCTTT. Its translation: CATTGGAGTEAFF.

This clonotype was recorded a few times. This sequence may be a read error, since a much larger clone differs from it by one base. This rearrangement joins TRBV7-2 to TRBJ2-7, with 8 bases fitting TRBD2. The junction had 6 bases not matched to a gene; V was cut back by 1 base and J by 4 bases. Germline CDR1 reads SGHTA; CDR2 reads FQGNSA. This CDR3 region has 15 residues. DNA of the CDR3: TGTGCCAGCAGCTTAGATGGGGCTAGCGGGTACGAGCAGTACTTC. Its protein is CASSLDGASGYEQYF.

This chain links TRBV4-1 with TRBJ2-5; 7 bases are shared with TRBD1. The CDR3 runs 13 residues. With 5 bases clipped from V and 6 bases from J, the junction kept 6 bases outside the gene matches. Germline V lookup: CDR1 MGHRA, CDR2 YSYEKL. As DNA, the CDR3 is TGCGCCAGCAGCGTGACAGGGTTGAAGACCCAGTACTTC. Encoded protein: CASSVTGLKTQYF.

The chain couples TRBV5-5 to TRBJ1-4; tentatively, D is TRBD1 (6 bases). The CDR3 extends over 15 amino acids. Trimming left V 0 bases short and J 7 bases short, with 13 bases between. CDR1 and CDR2 from the germline V gene are SGHKS and YYEKEE (reference sequence). In nucleotides, the CDR3 is TGTGCCAGCAGCTTGGTAGGGGGGCGCACTGAAAAACTGTTTTTT. It yields the protein CASSLVGGRTEKLFF.

This clonotype was detected only a few times. The V call is TRBV5-1, the J call TRBJ2-1; no firm D call. Germline lookup yields CDR1 SGHRS and CDR2 YFSETQ. Trimming took 6 bases from V and 6 from J, leaving 16 bases between them. The CDR3 is 14 amino acids. In nucleotides, the CDR3 is TGCGCCAGCACTTGGGCCACGAGAAGCAATGAGCAGTTCTTC. Protein sequence: CASTWATRSNEQFF.

In its sample, this clonotype was seen many times. J is TRBJ2-5 and V is TRBV5-1; 7 bases line up with TRBD2. This CDR3 is 14 amino acids long. Trimming cost V 0 bases and J 4 bases; bases outside gene matches: 3. The V gene's germline CDR1 is SGHRS and CDR2 YFSETQ. CDR3 amino acids: CASSLAPGGETQYF. As DNA, the CDR3 is TGCGCCAGCAGCTTGGCCCCGGGGGGAGAGACCCAGTACTTC.

The CDR3 loop reads CASSYQGTGLDGYTF. For the CDR3, the DNA is TGTGCCAGCAGTTACCAAGGGACAGGGTTAGATGGCTACACCTTC. The gene calls are TRBV6-5 and TRBJ1-2, with 9 bases identical to TRBD1. J lost 6 bases, V lost 2 bases, and 7 bases had no gene match. The length of the CDR3 is 15 residues. Looked up from germline, CDR1 is MNHEY and CDR2 is SVGAGI.

The J gene is TRBJ2-1, the V gene TRBV6-6; the D call may be TRBD1 or TRBD2 (5 bases each). V was cut by 5 bases and J by 9 bases, with 11 bases left in between. The germline CDR1 and CDR2 sequences are MNHNY and SVGAGI (reference sequence). This CDR3 region has 12 residues. The CDR3 sequence is CASSRAGSEQFF. As DNA, the CDR3 is TGTGCCAGCAGTCGGGCAGGGAGTGAGCAGTTCTTC.

Turning to this clonotype: This may stem from a read error, because a much larger clone lies one nucleotide away. The chain combines TRBV3-1 with TRBJ2-7, with D perhaps given as TRBD1 or TRBD2 (6 bases each). Germline lookup yields CDR1 LGHDT and CDR2 YNNKEL (reference sequence). The CDR3 has 15 amino acids. With 5 bases removed from V and 5 bases from J, the gap between germline ends came to 19 bases. CDR3 nucleotide sequence: TGTGCCAGCAGCTCCTACGGGGGCAGGGCCCACGAGCAGTACTTC. This encodes CASSSYGGRAHEQYF.

The gene calls are TRBV20-1 and TRBJ2-7, with 8 bases lining up with TRBD1. CDR3 length equals 14 residues. In germline, CDR1 is DFQATT, CDR2 SNEGSKA (reference sequence). Unmatched junction bases numbered 7, after V lost 0 bases and J lost 6 bases. The CDR3 is CSARDRGQGSEQYF. The CDR3 DNA sequence: TGCAGTGCTAGAGATAGAGGACAGGGATCCGAGCAGTACTTC.

This clonotype was observed a handful of times. An end of the junction does not agree with germline; a read error may underlie this. V and J are TRBV3-1 and TRBJ2-2; D unclear. The CDR3 totals 15 residues. Germline CDR1 reads LGHDT; CDR2 reads YNNKEL (reference sequence). CDR3 nucleotides: TGTGCCAGCAGGCAAGCCGGGTCACAAACCGGGGAGCTGTTTTTT. The encoded protein is CASRQAGSQTGELFF.

This chain joins TRBV6-5 and TRBJ1-2; 8 bases map to TRBD1. CDR3 length: 19 amino acids. Trimming at V came to 0 bases and at J to 2 bases, leaving 14 bases not matched to a gene. CDR1 MNHEY and CDR2 SVGAGI come from the germline V gene. For the CDR3, the DNA is TGTGCCAGCAGTTACTCGATGGTTCCGACAGGGGAGGGGAACTATGGCTACACCTTC. Its translation is CASSYSMVPTGEGNYGYTF.

This clonotype was counted a few times. The V call is TRBV29-1, the J call TRBJ1-4; the D is unclear. The CDR3 runs to 14 residues. V was trimmed by 5 bases and J by 1 base, leaving 11 bases between them. Germline lookup yields CDR1 SQVTM and CDR2 ANQGSEA. Here the CDR3 reads CSVQPSITNEKLFF. The CDR3 DNA reads as TGCAGCGTTCAGCCTAGTATAACTAATGAAAAACTGTTTTTT.

V usage is TRBV10-1 and J usage is TRBJ2-7; 7 bases are shared with TRBD1. The CDR3 has 14 amino acids. The germline V gene has CDR1 WNHNN and CDR2 SYGVQD (reference sequence). V was pared by 4 bases and J by 2 bases, with 5 bases of the junction left unmatched. The chain's CDR3 is CASSGDRRPYEQYF. In DNA form, the CDR3 reads TGCGCCAGCAGTGGGGACAGAAGACCCTACGAGCAGTACTTC.

The chain combines TRBV7-6 with TRBJ2-7; D remains unclear. The DNA end is more similar to TRBJ2-5, so the J call may be wrong. This CDR3 comprises 13 residues. Germline-derived CDR1 and CDR2 are SGHVS and FNYEAQ. DNA of the CDR3: TGTGCCAGCATCAATTTGGGCGGAGAGACCCAGTACTTC. Amino acids: CASINLGGETQYF.

The J gene is TRBJ1-2, the V gene TRBV12-3 or TRBV12-4; 9 nucleotides agree with TRBD1. The ends lost 10 bases at V and 7 bases at J; junction bases unmatched: 13. The length of the CDR3 is 14 residues. In DNA form, the CDR3 reads TGTGCCACGAAACGGGGACAGGGAACGAGTGGCTACACCTTC. This gives the protein CATKRGQGTSGYTF.

About this clonotype itself: Because the CDR3's place on the DNA is in doubt, the DNA is left out and the CDR3 is given as listed by TCRdb. This CDR3 is CSARRGGGEQYFGAGDGYTF. The chain carries TRBV20-1 and TRBJ1-2; the listed D gene, TRBD1, was not tested against the DNA. Per germline, CDR1 DFQATT and CDR2 SNEGSKA (reference sequence). From its first to its last residue, the CDR3 has 20 amino acids.

The chain recombines TRBV5-1 with TRBJ2-7; D is ambiguous. Trimming shortened V by 2 bases and J by 6 bases, and 12 bases separated the two germline ends. The CDR3 contains 13 residues. Germline V gene data show CDR1 as SGHRS and CDR2 as YFSETQ. The CDR3 sequence is CASSFSTPPEQYF. In nucleotides, the CDR3 is TGCGCCAGCAGCTTTTCAACTCCTCCCGAGCAGTACTTC.

The chain is built from TRBV7-6 and TRBJ2-1, with 10 bases aligning to TRBD2. Near its end, the DNA agrees better with TRBJ2-7, so the J call may be wrong. The CDR3 length is 16 residues. Germline V CDR1 and CDR2: SGHVS, FNYEAQ. The CDR3 region is CASSQNSGGSYNEQYF. As DNA, the CDR3 is TGTGCCAGCAGTCAAAATAGCGGGGGGTCCTACAATGAGCAGTACTTC.

Points on this clonotype: Relative to the germline gene, one junction end is altered; a read error may explain this. The rearrangement joins TRBV20-1 to TRBJ2-3, with D unresolved. The CDR3 has 14 residues. CDR1 and CDR2 from the germline V gene are DFQATT and SNEGSKA (reference sequence). The CDR3 nucleotides are TGCAGCGCTAGAATCATTTCCAGCACAGATACGCAGTATTTT. It encodes CSARIISSTDTQYF.

This clonotype appeared many times. This sequence joins TRBV24-1 and TRBJ1-5; 8 nucleotides agree with TRBD1. V gave up 2 bases and J gave up 8 bases; unmatched junction bases: 10. This CDR3 comprises 16 residues. Germline V gene lookup returns CDR1 KGHDR and CDR2 SFDVKD. CDR3 sequence: CATSDSTYRGTKPQHF. CDR3 DNA: TGTGCCACCAGTGATTCTACTTACAGGGGGACGAAGCCCCAGCATTTT.

V gene TRBV4-1 combines with J gene TRBJ1-2; 7 bases agree with TRBD1. V was pared by 0 bases and J by 4 bases, with 17 bases of the junction left unmatched. Germline CDR1 is MGHRA and CDR2 is YSYEKL. The CDR3 has 19 amino acids. In DNA, the CDR3 is TGCGCCAGCAGCCAAGATTCCCCAAGACAGGGCTTGGCTATCTATGGCTACACCTTC. It yields the protein CASSQDSPRQGLAIYGYTF.

This clonotype was observed many times. The J gene is TRBJ2-7, the V gene TRBV7-9, with TRBD1 identical over 10 bases. The V gene's germline CDR1 is SEHNR and CDR2 FQNEAQ (reference sequence). The CDR3 is made up of 16 amino acids. Trimming cost V 5 bases and J 1 base; bases outside gene matches: 8. DNA for the CDR3: TGTGCCAGCAGCCGGGGACAGGGGATGGAGTCCTACGAGCAGTACTTC. Translating gives CASSRGQGMESYEQYF.

This clonotype has a handful of counts. V gene TRBV27 combines with J gene TRBJ2-7; TRBD2 might be the D (6 bases). The CDR3 length is 16 residues. Germline V gene sequence: CDR1 MNHEY, CDR2 SMNVEV (reference sequence). Trimming stripped 5 bases from V and 5 bases from J, with 22 bases between. CDR3 amino acids: CASSTGGPPIYHEQYF. The DNA for the CDR3 is TGTGCCAGCAGTACCGGGGGACCACCAATTTACCACGAGCAGTACTTC.